This TCR beta chain originates from a study of T cell repertoires in aging, cancer and after chemotherapy. Study conclusions and caveats: In cancer patients, declining TCR diversity with age involved lost richness and lost evenness.

Amplification of TCR beta used genomic DNA extracted from peripheral blood. Concerning this clonotype: As yet, its antigen is unknown.

Germline V gives CDR1 ENHRY, CDR2 SYGVKD. CDR3 length: 13 residues. Trimming removed 6 bases at V and 5 bases at J, with 11 bases between. Multiplex touch-down PCR with TRB-A/B primers amplified rearranged V-D-J TRB sequences. TCRdb called the multiplex PCR reads again in MiXCR, with one record for every CDR3 protein. The repertoire has fewer than 7,000 distinct CDR3 sequences, around a third of them found once; the top ten carry about 28%. The sequenced material came from blood. The V call is TRBV10-3, the J call TRBJ2-1, with D possibly matching TRBD1 (5 bases). This TCR came from a human donor with a blood cancer. The CDR3 region is CAIRQDNDNEQFF. The CDR3, as DNA: TGTGCCATCAGGCAGGACAACGACAATGAGCAGTTCTTC.